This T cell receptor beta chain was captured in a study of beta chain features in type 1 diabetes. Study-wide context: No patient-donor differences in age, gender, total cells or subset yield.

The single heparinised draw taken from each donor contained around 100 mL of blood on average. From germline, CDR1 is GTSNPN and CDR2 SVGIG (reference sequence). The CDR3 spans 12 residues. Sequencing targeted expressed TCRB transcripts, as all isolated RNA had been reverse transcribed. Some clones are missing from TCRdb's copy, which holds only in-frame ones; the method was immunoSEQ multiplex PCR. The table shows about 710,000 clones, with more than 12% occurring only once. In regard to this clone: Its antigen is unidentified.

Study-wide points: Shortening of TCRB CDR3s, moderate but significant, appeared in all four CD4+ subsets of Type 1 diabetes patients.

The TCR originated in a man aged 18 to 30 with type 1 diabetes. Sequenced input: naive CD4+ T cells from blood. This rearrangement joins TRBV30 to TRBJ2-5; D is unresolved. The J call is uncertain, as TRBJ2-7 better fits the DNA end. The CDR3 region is CAWSPIAYEQYF. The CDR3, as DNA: TGTGCCTGGAGTCCCATCGCCTACGAGCAGTACTTC.